Presented here are 12 T cell receptor beta chains from one specimen sequenced in a study of cytotoxic CD8 clonotypes in ibrutinib-treated CLL. Sequenced by immunoSEQ multiplex PCR; TCRdb stores in-frame clones only, minus some. Of around 200,000 clones listed, roughly three quarters are singletons. This specimen was PBMCs, taken after 12 months of ibrutinib treatment. The receptors here all came from a human donor with chronic lymphocytic leukemia.

With respect to this clone: The same CDR3 can be traced to other DNA sequences in this sample. The rearrangement links TRBV4-1 to TRBJ2-2; D is perhaps TRBD1 (5 bases). The V end was cut by 1 base, the J end by 4 bases, with 10 bases between. Germline V lookup: CDR1 MGHRA, CDR2 YSYEKL. The length of the CDR3 is 15 residues. CDR3 residues: CASSQGFRGTGELFF. The CDR3 DNA sequence: TGCGCCAGCAGCCAAGGGTTTAGGGGCACCGGGGAGCTGTTTTTT.

The genes are TRBV6-5 and TRBJ2-7; perhaps TRBD2 as D (5 bases). The CDR3 has 12 amino acids. Germline loops: CDR1 MNHEY, CDR2 SVGAGI. Between the trimmed V and J ends, which lost 7 bases and 4 bases, there was a span of 11 bases. The CDR3: CASTGISYEQYF. The CDR3 nucleotides read TGTGCCAGCACCGGGATTAGTTACGAGCAGTACTTC.

The chain uses TRBV2 and TRBJ1-5; D not resolved. Trimming stripped 1 base from V and 9 bases from J, with 13 bases between. This CDR3 has 14 residues. Germline-derived CDR1 and CDR2 are SNHLY and FYNNEI. CDR3 in DNA: TGTGCCAGCAGTGAAGGTGGACGTGGGAGGCCCCAGCATTTT. Encoded protein: CASSEGGRGRPQHF.

This clone was counted only a few times. The chain employs TRBV19 and TRBJ1-2, with TRBD1 as a possible D gene (6 bases). With 10 bases removed from V and 7 bases from J, the gap between germline ends came to 19 bases. The germline CDR1 and CDR2 sequences are LNHDA and SQIVND (reference sequence). The CDR3 is 13 residues long. The chain's CDR3 is CATGQPTTGGYTF. CDR3 nucleotides: TGTGCCACAGGACAGCCAACAACGGGTGGCTACACCTTC.

The V call is TRBV13, the J call TRBJ2-1; no definite D call. The CDR3 loop spans 12 amino acids. Germline loops: CDR1 PRHDT, CDR2 FYEKMQ (reference sequence). V dropped 4 bases and J dropped 9 bases, with 10 bases sitting between them. CDR3 sequence: CASSSRWGEQFF. CDR3 DNA sequence: TGTGCCAGCAGCTCCCGCTGGGGTGAGCAGTTCTTC.

The rearrangement uses TRBV7-8 and TRBJ2-6; D unresolved. The CDR3 is 19 amino acids. Germline-derived CDR1 and CDR2 are SGHVS and FQNEAQ. V shed 4 bases and J shed 0 bases, with 19 bases lying between them. The CDR3 bases are TGTGCCAGCAGCTCTAACATTCCGGGCCACGCCTCTGGGGCCAACGTCCTGACTTTC. Translated, it gives CASSSNIPGHASGANVLTF.

Concerning this clone itself: Other DNA sequences in this specimen translate into the identical CDR3. The J gene is TRBJ2-7, the V gene TRBV4-1; D is unresolved. V lost 1 base to trimming and J lost 2 bases, with 6 bases between them. The CDR3 loop spans 13 amino acids. CDR1 is MGHRA, CDR2 YSYEKL, per germline. CDR3 bases: TGCGCCAGCAGCCAAGGCACTACCTACGAGCAGTACTTC. Residues: CASSQGTTYEQYF.

V is TRBV28 and J is TRBJ2-5; 9 bases align to TRBD1. The CDR3 has 15 amino acids. Germline V gene lookup returns CDR1 MDHEN and CDR2 SYDVKM. The V and J ends lost 5 bases and 4 bases, in that order; junction bases with no gene match: 8. CDR3 nucleotides: TGTGCCAGCAGTCCGGGACAGGGAGGTCGAGAGACCCAGTACTTC. Protein sequence: CASSPGQGGRETQYF.

The rearrangement joins TRBV10-1 to TRBJ1-1; the D gene is possibly TRBD1 (6 bases). Germline V gene sequence: CDR1 WNHNN, CDR2 SYGVQD (reference sequence). This CDR3 spans 13 amino acids. The germline V and J ends were trimmed by 3 bases and 4 bases, with 9 bases remaining between them. The CDR3 DNA follows: TGCGCCAGCAGTGAACAGGGATCCACTGAAGCTTTCTTT. This gives the protein CASSEQGSTEAFF.

The V gene is TRBV7-3, the J gene TRBJ2-7; D might be TRBD2 (6 bases). V lost 5 bases and J lost 5, with 16 bases in between. The CDR3 totals 14 residues. Looked up from germline, CDR1 is SGHTA and CDR2 is FQGTGA. Here the CDR3 DNA reads TGTGCCAGCAGCCCCGTCGGGGGTTTTGACGAGCAGTACTTC. This sequence encodes CASSPVGGFDEQYF.

V is TRBV7-9 and J is TRBJ1-1, with D unresolved. This CDR3 is built from 14 residues. Germline V gene lookup returns CDR1 SEHNR and CDR2 FQNEAQ (reference sequence). Trimming pared 3 bases from V and 1 base from J, leaving 9 bases between. In DNA form, the CDR3 reads TGTGCCAGCAGCTTTCACGGCACGAACACTGAAGCTTTCTTT. This codes for CASSFHGTNTEAFF.

The chain employs TRBV7-8 and TRBJ1-5; D gene unclear. Trimming shortened V by 5 bases and J by 0 bases, and 14 bases separated the two germline ends. Germline values: CDR1 SGHVS, CDR2 FQNEAQ. There are 16 residues in the CDR3. CDR3 protein: CASSPRPANSNQPQHF. The CDR3 DNA is TGTGCCAGCAGCCCAAGACCAGCGAATAGCAATCAGCCCCAGCATTTT.